This T cell receptor beta chain originates from a study of T cell responses to AZD1222 COVID-19 vaccine. V lost 4 bases to trimming and J lost 1 base; unmatched junction nucleotides: 15. CDR3 size: 19 residues. Germline CDR1 and CDR2: MNHEY and SMNVEV (reference sequence). Some second doses came at about 4 weeks and others at about 12 weeks; these were pooled. Libraries were prepared by immunoSEQ multiplex PCR; TCRdb keeps only in-frame clonotypes and omits some of them. The sample shows some 96,000 clones, 88% of them seen only once. Overall study findings and caveats: Nearly half of spike-specific TCRs reportedly go after variant regions that carry no mutations.

As to this clone: The antigen is undetermined.

Source: peripheral blood, taken 28 days after the second AZD1222 dose. The rearrangement joins TRBV27 to TRBJ2-7; 11 bases line up with TRBD1. This clonotype was obtained from an adult who received the AZD1222 COVID-19 vaccine. Written as DNA, the CDR3 is TGTGCCAGCAGTTCGAACCACTACACCGGGACAGGGGGTTCCTACGAGCAGTACTTC. The encoded protein is CASSSNHYTGTGGSYEQYF.